The next 21 T cell receptor beta chains were all read from a single sample in a study of identical twins. TCRdb independently ran MiXCR on the 5' RACE reads; one entry per CDR3 protein. The profile shows about 330,000 distinct CDR3 sequences, about 12% of them singletons. The data also belong to a second study, concerning yellow fever vaccine responses in identical twins.

The sequencing input was CD8+ T cells sorted from blood. The receptors were gathered from a woman in her late teens or twenties in good health.

The genes are TRBV12-3 or TRBV12-4 and TRBJ2-1; 7 nucleotides line up with TRBD1. V trimming: 4 bases; J trimming: 2 bases; junction bases outside the gene matches: 5. This CDR3 region has 15 residues. DNA for the CDR3: TGTGCCAGCAGTTATCCGGGACAGCCCTACAATGAGCAGTTCTTC. This sequence encodes CASSYPGQPYNEQFF.

This chain links TRBV19 with TRBJ1-1; D is perhaps TRBD1 (6 bases). The V gene lost 4 bases and the J gene lost 6 bases, with 9 bases spanning the gap. The CDR3 loop spans 12 amino acids. The germline V gene has CDR1 LNHDA and CDR2 SQIVND (reference sequence). In DNA, the CDR3 is TGTGCCAGTAGTACCGGACAGTCTGAAGCTTTCTTT. Translated, it gives CASSTGQSEAFF.

This clonotype has ten or more counts. The chain carries TRBV4-1 and TRBJ1-2; D not resolved. The CDR3 is 16 residues long. Germline CDR1 MGHRA, CDR2 YSYEKL. The ends were cut back, 0 bases at V and 4 bases at J, with 15 bases in the middle. This CDR3 reads CASSQEEVTASYGYTF. CDR3 DNA: TGCGCCAGCAGCCAAGAGGAGGTCACAGCGTCCTATGGCTACACCTTC.

About this clonotype itself: A clone one base away is much larger, so this may be a read error. This rearrangement joins TRBV7-6 to TRBJ2-1; 9 nucleotides line up with TRBD2. Germline values: CDR1 SGHVS, CDR2 FNYEAQ. The CDR3 covers 14 residues. The CDR3: CASSLEASGNEQLF. CDR3 nucleotide sequence: TGTGCCAGCAGCTTAGAGGCTAGCGGGAATGAGCAGCTCTTC.

This clonotype has ten or more counts. The V gene is TRBV5-1, the J gene TRBJ2-1; D is unclear. The V gene's germline CDR1 is SGHRS and CDR2 YFSETQ. The V gene lost 2 bases and the J gene lost 7 bases, with 22 bases spanning the gap. The CDR3 covers 17 residues. The CDR3 is CASSFHGDEKFSNEQFF. The CDR3 DNA sequence: TGCGCCAGCAGCTTTCATGGAGACGAAAAGTTTTCTAATGAGCAGTTCTTC. The full variable domain, rest sourced from reference TRBV5-1 and TRBJ2-1, is KAGVTQTPRYLIKTRGQQVTLSCSPISGHRSVSWYQQTPGQGLQFLFEYFSETQRNKGNFPGRFSGRQFSNSRSEMNVSTLELGDSALYLCASSFHGDEKFSNEQFFGPGTRLTVL.

This sequence joins TRBV20-1 and TRBJ2-1, with 9 bases fitting TRBD2. The V segment lost 5 bases and the J segment 3 bases; nucleotides outside the gene matches: 5. The CDR3 is 14 amino acids. CDR1 is DFQATT and CDR2 is SNEGSKA in the germline V gene (reference sequence). CDR3 nucleotides: TGCAGTGCTCAAGCGGGAGGCCGCTACAATGAGCAGTTCTTC. Its protein product is CSAQAGGRYNEQFF.

This clonotype turned up a few times. This chain's CDR3 is CASSQEGGSYEQYF. CDR3 coding DNA: TGCGCCAGCAGCCAAGAAGGGGGCAGCTACGAGCAGTACTTC. This chain uses TRBV4-1 with TRBJ2-7; 7 nucleotides match TRBD1. Germline V CDR1 and CDR2: MGHRA, YSYEKL. The V gene end was trimmed by 0 bases and the J gene end by 3 bases; junction bases not matched to a gene: 2. CDR3 length: 14 amino acids.

This clonotype occurred a few times. This sequence joins TRBV2 and TRBJ2-5; no clear D. Germline CDR1 and CDR2: SNHLY and FYNNEI. The CDR3 spans 16 residues. The V end lost 5 bases, the J end lost 5 bases, and 21 bases lay between the germline ends. CDR3 DNA sequence: TGTGCCAGCAGTTTTGTTGCTAGAATACTCGAGGAGACCCAGTACTTC. Its protein is CASSFVARILEETQYF.

This clonotype was observed at least ten times. The chain links TRBV29-1 to TRBJ2-1; a possible D gene is TRBD2 (7 bases). Germline CDR1 reads SQVTM; CDR2 reads ANQGSEA. Trimming left V 5 bases short and J 0 bases short, with 14 bases between. This CDR3 has 15 amino acids. The CDR3 loop reads CSVPGGPSSYNEQFF. The DNA for the CDR3 is TGCAGCGTTCCGGGGGGCCCCAGCTCCTACAATGAGCAGTTCTTC.

This clonotype was observed many times. V usage is TRBV27 and J usage is TRBJ2-2; 7 bases map to TRBD2. The CDR3 is 17 amino acids. CDR1 is MNHEY and CDR2 is SMNVEV in the germline V gene (reference sequence). Trimming removed 4 bases from V and 5 bases from J; junction bases left unmatched: 13. The CDR3 sequence: CASSSHGDYHRTGELFF. Written as DNA, the CDR3 is TGTGCCAGCAGTTCTCATGGGGACTACCACCGGACCGGGGAGCTGTTTTTT.

This clonotype was recorded a few times. The chain has TRBV3-1 and TRBJ2-3; 13 bases line up with TRBD2. The germline V gene has CDR1 LGHDT and CDR2 YNNKEL (reference sequence). Trimming took 0 bases from V and 1 from J; bases not matched to a gene: 7. The CDR3 sequence is 19 residues long. CDR3 bases: TGTGCCAGCAGCCAAGATCCCCTGACTAGCGGGGGGCGCACAGATACGCAGTATTTT. It translates to CASSQDPLTSGGRTDTQYF.

This sequence joins TRBV9 and TRBJ2-3, with 8 nucleotides matching TRBD2. V lost 3 bases, J lost 4 bases, and 22 bases stayed unmatched. CDR1 SGDLS and CDR2 YYNGEE come from the germline V gene. This CDR3 is built from 20 residues. The CDR3 sequence is CASSDPHNYGGGRPPDTQYF. CDR3 bases: TGTGCCAGCAGCGACCCCCACAACTATGGTGGCGGGAGGCCCCCAGATACGCAGTATTTT.

The chain recombines TRBV5-1 with TRBJ1-1; 8 nucleotides agree with TRBD1. With V trimmed by 0 bases and J by 6 bases, 10 bases remained unmatched. CDR1 is SGHRS and CDR2 is YFSETQ in the germline V gene. The CDR3 is 16 amino acids. The CDR3 region is CASSLALQGARSEAFF. CDR3 nucleotides: TGCGCCAGCAGCTTGGCGCTTCAGGGGGCGCGGTCTGAAGCTTTCTTT.

This clonotype was counted many times. The genes are TRBV7-9 and TRBJ2-5; the D is unclear. V was cut by 5 bases and J by 5 bases, with 9 bases left in between. The CDR3 contains 12 residues. Germline assignment: CDR1 SEHNR and CDR2 FQNEAQ (reference sequence). As DNA, the CDR3 is TGTGCCAGCAGCCGACCTGCGGAGACCCAGTACTTC. Translated, it gives CASSRPAETQYF. Using reference TRBV7-9 and TRBJ2-5 for the parts outside the CDR3, the full variable domain is DTGVSQNPRHKITKRGQNVTFRCDPISEHNRLYWYRQTLGQGPEFLTYFQNEAQLEKSRLLSDRFSAERPKGSFSTLEIQRTEQGDSAMYLCASSRPAETQYFGPGTRLLVL.

This chain connects TRBV27 to TRBJ2-5; 10 bases are a match to TRBD2. Trimming removed 2 bases from V and 1 base from J; junction bases left unmatched: 4. Per the germline V gene, CDR1 is MNHEY and CDR2 is SMNVEV (reference sequence). The CDR3 contains 16 residues. As DNA, the CDR3 is TGTGCCAGCAGTTTAGAGGGACTAGCGTCCCAAGAGACCCAGTACTTC. Its protein product is CASSLEGLASQETQYF.

The table lists this clonotype with a few counts. CDR3 loop: CSAQGLAGEISQFF. As DNA, the CDR3 is TGCAGTGCTCAGGGGCTAGCGGGAGAAATAAGCCAGTTCTTC. This chain uses TRBV20-1 with TRBJ2-1; 10 bases fit TRBD2. The ends lost 5 bases at V and 13 bases at J; junction bases unmatched: 14. The germline V gene encodes CDR1 DFQATT and CDR2 SNEGSKA (reference sequence). This CDR3 is built from 14 residues.

The chain uses TRBV27 and TRBJ1-2, with D uncertain. Germline lookup yields CDR1 MNHEY and CDR2 SMNVEV (reference sequence). The ends were cut back, 7 bases at V and 10 bases at J, with 10 bases in the middle. This CDR3 spans 10 amino acids. CDR3 DNA: TGTGCCAGCAAAGGGTCCTACTACACCTTC. Its protein is CASKGSYYTF.

This clonotype has more than one count but fewer than ten. This rearrangement joins TRBV4-1 to TRBJ2-6, with D hard to call. Germline V gives CDR1 MGHRA, CDR2 YSYEKL. With 2 bases removed from V and 0 bases from J, the gap between germline ends came to 5 bases. The CDR3 is 15 residues long. The CDR3, as DNA: TGCGCCAGCAGCCAACGGGCCTCTGGGGCCAACGTCCTGACTTTC. It specifies CASSQRASGANVLTF.

This clonotype was seen a handful of times. V is TRBV7-9 and J is TRBJ2-5; D might be TRBD2 (6 bases). The CDR3 extends over 16 amino acids. V lost 3 bases and J 4 bases, leaving 18 bases between the germline ends. In germline, CDR1 is SEHNR, CDR2 FQNEAQ (reference sequence). In nucleotides, the CDR3 is TGTGCCAGCAGCTTGAGTTTCGGGGGAGTTGGAGAGACCCAGTACTTC. Protein: CASSLSFGGVGETQYF.

This clonotype was seen repeatedly, ten times or more. The chain uses TRBV12-3 or TRBV12-4 and TRBJ2-2, with D maybe TRBD2 (6 bases). V was trimmed by 5 bases and J by 7 bases, leaving 14 bases between them. The CDR3 spans 14 residues. CDR3 protein: CASSLLAFSGELFF. In nucleotides, the CDR3 is TGTGCCAGCAGTCTCCTAGCGTTTAGCGGGGAGCTGTTTTTT.

This clonotype was found a few times. The chain is built from TRBV12-3 or TRBV12-4 and TRBJ1-1; 9 bases agree with TRBD1. The CDR3 contains 16 residues. The junction had 4 bases not matched to a gene; V was cut back by 1 base and J by 1 base. CDR3 region: CASSLETGGGNTEAFF. DNA of the CDR3: TGTGCCAGCAGTTTAGAAACAGGGGGCGGGAACACTGAAGCTTTCTTT.